The 16 T cell receptor beta chains listed next were all sequenced from one sample in a study of blood T cell repertoires in COVID-19. The protocol was immunoSEQ multiplex PCR, while the TCRdb copy is restricted to in-frame clones and leaves out a portion. The repertoire holds roughly 50,000 clones, with about nine tenths as singletons. Sequences were obtained from peripheral blood. Receptor source: an older woman with active COVID-19.

This chain uses TRBV3-1 (or the pseudogene TRBV3-2) with TRBJ1-2; 10 nucleotides match TRBD1. CDR3 length: 15 amino acids. The V gene's germline CDR1 is LGHDT and CDR2 YNNKEL (reference sequence). V lost 5 bases and J lost 3; bases outside the gene matches: 6. The DNA for the CDR3 is TGTGCCAGCAGCGACAGACAGGGGGCTTACTATGGCTACACCTTC. It is translated as CASSDRQGAYYGYTF.

The chain is built from TRBV3-1 (or the pseudogene TRBV3-2) and TRBJ2-3; D may be TRBD2 (5 bases). Germline CDR1 LGHDT, CDR2 YNNKEL (reference sequence). Trimming pared 4 bases from V and 0 bases from J, leaving 11 bases between. The CDR3 is made up of 15 amino acids. The CDR3 sequence is CASSLRTGSTDTQYF. The CDR3 DNA reads TGTGCCAGCAGCCTCAGGACGGGAAGCACAGATACGCAGTATTTT.

In this sample, this clone turned up a few times. The rearrangement uses TRBV19 and TRBJ1-5; 10 positions match TRBD1. This CDR3 has 17 amino acids. Trimming at V came to 7 bases and at J to 0 bases, leaving 9 bases not matched to a gene. Germline-derived CDR1 and CDR2 are LNHDA and SQIVND (reference sequence). The CDR3 spells CASTRGQGVYSNQPQHF. The CDR3 region has the DNA TGTGCCAGTACTAGAGGACAGGGGGTGTATAGCAATCAGCCCCAGCATTTT.

The chain combines TRBV6-5 with TRBJ2-1; 13 bases line up with TRBD2. The germline gives CDR1 MNHEY, CDR2 SVGAGI. Unmatched junction bases numbered 6, after V lost 6 bases and J lost 7 bases. This CDR3 spans 15 amino acids. CDR3 region: CASRALAGGRNEQFF. The CDR3 region has the DNA TGTGCCAGCAGAGCACTAGCGGGGGGGAGAAATGAGCAGTTCTTC.

The rearrangement uses TRBV9 and TRBJ1-1; D gene uncertain. V lost 4 bases and J lost 0, with 7 bases in between. From germline, CDR1 is SGDLS and CDR2 YYNGEE. The CDR3 has 13 amino acids. The DNA for the CDR3 is TGTGCCAGCAGCCCTACAGTGAACACTGAAGCTTTCTTT. Translated, it gives CASSPTVNTEAFF.

The CDR3: CASSPPGTGGQPQHF. CDR3 bases: TGTGCCAGCTCACCTCCCGGGACAGGGGGTCAGCCCCAGCATTTT. The V gene is TRBV18, the J gene TRBJ1-5; 11 bases match TRBD1. Per germline, CDR1 KGHSH and CDR2 LQKENI. This CDR3 is 15 amino acids long. The trim removed 3 bases at V and 6 bases at J, leaving 4 bases unmatched.

This chain links TRBV9 with TRBJ1-2, with 7 bases matching TRBD1. The CDR3 has 14 amino acids. V was clipped by 5 bases and J by 6 bases; unmatched bases: 10. Germline V gene sequence: CDR1 SGDLS, CDR2 YYNGEE. This CDR3 reads CASSLGTAQNGYTF. The CDR3 region has the DNA TGTGCCAGCAGTCTTGGGACAGCGCAGAATGGCTACACCTTC.

The chain couples TRBV29-1 to TRBJ2-7; 8 positions match TRBD1. Germline V gene sequence: CDR1 SQVTM, CDR2 ANQGSEA. CDR3 size: 11 residues. Trimming removed 7 bases from V and 7 bases from J; junction bases left unmatched: 6. The CDR3 reads CSGSTGAEQYF. In DNA form, the CDR3 reads TGCAGCGGTTCGACAGGGGCTGAGCAGTACTTC.

The chain employs TRBV18 and TRBJ1-6, with D possibly being TRBD1 (5 bases). Looked up from germline, CDR1 is KGHSH and CDR2 is LQKENI. The CDR3 runs to 14 residues. The V gene lost 2 bases and the J gene lost 6 bases, with 8 bases spanning the gap. For the CDR3, the DNA is TGTGCCAGCTCACCATCGGGGGTTAATTCACCCCTCCACTTT. The encoded protein is CASSPSGVNSPLHF.

The chain uses TRBV19 and TRBJ2-5; TRBD1 is a possible D gene (6 bases). The CDR3 length is 15 residues. The V and J ends lost 4 bases and 2 bases respectively, with 14 bases between them. Germline V CDR1 and CDR2: LNHDA, SQIVND (reference sequence). Here the CDR3 reads CASSTGVGLQETQYF. The CDR3 nucleotides read TGTGCCAGTAGTACAGGGGTAGGCTTACAAGAGACCCAGTACTTC.

The chain is built from TRBV5-6 and TRBJ2-7; 10 bases match TRBD2. This CDR3 has 17 amino acids. Germline V gives CDR1 SGHDT, CDR2 YYEEEE. V shed 7 bases, J shed 5 bases, and the junction held 18 bases outside the gene matches. CDR3 sequence reads: CASSPRDLLAGYHEQYF. The CDR3, as DNA: TGTGCCAGCTCGCCGCGCGACTTACTAGCGGGGTACCACGAGCAGTACTTC.

In this sample, this clone turned up a few times. This chain uses TRBV7-3 with TRBJ2-2; a weak D match, TRBD2 (6 bases). Trimming cost V 4 bases and J 6 bases, with 12 bases left between them. This CDR3 has 14 residues. Per germline, CDR1 SGHTA and CDR2 FQGTGA. CDR3 sequence (DNA): TGTGCCAGCAGCTCGGGACTTGCCTCCGGGGAGCTGTTTTTT. Its protein is CASSSGLASGELFF.

The J gene is TRBJ1-5, the V gene TRBV2; D perhaps matches TRBD1 (6 bases). The germline V gene has CDR1 SNHLY and CDR2 FYNNEI. Trimming left V 11 bases short and J 2 bases short, with 16 bases between. CDR3 length: 14 residues. CDR3 nucleotides: TGTGCCGGTTCAACAGGGAGAGGCAATCAGCCCCAGCATTTT. Translation gives CAGSTGRGNQPQHF.

V gene TRBV9 combines with J gene TRBJ2-3; 11 nucleotides align to TRBD2. The CDR3 totals 15 residues. V shed 3 bases and J 3 bases; nucleotides not matched to a gene: 3. Germline V gene data show CDR1 as SGDLS and CDR2 as YYNGEE. In nucleotides, the CDR3 is TGTGCCAGCAGCGCCGGGACTAGCGGAACAGATACGCAGTATTTT. This codes for CASSAGTSGTDTQYF.

A word on this clone: The junction departs from the called germline gene at one end, perhaps through a read error. The CDR3, as DNA: TGCAGCGTTGATAGAGGTTTCTTC. Amino acid sequence: CSVDRGFF. The chain is built from TRBV29-1 and TRBJ1-2; D is ambiguous. This CDR3 region has 8 residues. Germline loops: CDR1 SQVTM, CDR2 ANQGSEA.

V is TRBV11-2 and J is TRBJ2-3; D remains ambiguous. The germline gives CDR1 SGHAT, CDR2 FQNNGV. CDR3 length: 13 residues. The V end lost 2 bases, the J end lost 3 bases, and 6 bases lay between the germline ends. The CDR3 sequence is CASSLSVTDTQYF. The CDR3, as DNA: TGTGCCAGCAGCTTATCCGTGACAGATACGCAGTATTTT. Drawing the rest from reference TRBV11-2 and TRBJ2-3, the complete variable domain is EAGVAQSPRYKIIEKRQSVAFWCNPISGHATLYWYQQILGQGPKLLIQFQNNGVVDDSQLPKDRFSAERLKGVDSTLKIQPAKLEDSAVYLCASSLSVTDTQYFGPGTRLTVL.